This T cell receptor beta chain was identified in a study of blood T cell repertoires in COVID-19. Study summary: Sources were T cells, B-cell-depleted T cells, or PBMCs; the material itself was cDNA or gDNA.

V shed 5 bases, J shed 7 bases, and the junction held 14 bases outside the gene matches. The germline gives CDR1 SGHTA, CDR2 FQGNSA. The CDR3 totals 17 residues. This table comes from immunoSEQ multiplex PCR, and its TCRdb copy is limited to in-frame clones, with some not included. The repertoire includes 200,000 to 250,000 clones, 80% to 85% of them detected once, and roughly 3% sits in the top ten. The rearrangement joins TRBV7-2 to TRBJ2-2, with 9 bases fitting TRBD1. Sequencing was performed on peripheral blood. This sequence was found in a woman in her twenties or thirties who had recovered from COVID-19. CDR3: CASSPYSGTGIVGELFF. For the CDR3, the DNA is TGTGCCAGCAGCCCATACTCCGGGACAGGGATTGTCGGGGAGCTGTTTTTT.